This passage covers 12 T cell receptor beta chains from one sample sequenced in a study of cytomegalovirus exposure and HLA in healthy donors. Both 60 Vbeta primers and 13 Jbeta primers went into the PCR. Profiling relied on immunoSEQ multiplex PCR, and the TCRdb table lists in-frame clones only, not all of them. The data show roughly 190,000 clones, over 80% seen once. Sequenced sample: PBMCs. The receptors stem from a man aged 25 to 40 in good health and CMV-seronegative.

The chain links TRBV9 to TRBJ1-3, with D unresolved. Germline V gene lookup returns CDR1 SGDLS and CDR2 YYNGEE. V gave up 0 bases and J gave up 0 bases, with 7 bases separating them. This CDR3 has 15 amino acids. The CDR3 sequence: CASSVGGSSGNTIYF. As DNA, the CDR3 is TGTGCCAGCAGCGTAGGCGGGAGCTCTGGAAACACCATATATTTT. Full variable domain (remainder filled in from reference TRBV9 and TRBJ1-3): DSGVTQTPKHLITATGQRVTLRCSPRSGDLSVYWYQQSLDQGLQFLIQYYNGEERAKGNILERFSAQQFPDLHSELNLSSLELGDSALYFCASSVGGSSGNTIYFGEGSWLTVV.

The V and J genes are TRBV18 and TRBJ2-1, with 8 bases identical to TRBD2. V shed 3 bases and J 5 bases; nucleotides not matched to a gene: 12. The CDR3 length is 17 residues. Germline CDR1 reads KGHSH; CDR2 reads LQKENI. This chain's CDR3 is CASSPFSGTNGDNEQFF. The CDR3 bases are TGTGCCAGCTCACCCTTTAGCGGGACTAATGGGGACAATGAGCAGTTCTTC.

In its sample, this clone was seen once. The rearrangement joins TRBV7-2 to TRBJ2-3; D perhaps matches TRBD2 (6 bases). Trimming cost V 5 bases and J 2 bases, with 14 bases left between them. CDR3 length: 15 amino acids. The V gene's germline CDR1 is SGHTA and CDR2 FQGNSA. CDR3 nucleotide sequence: TGTGCCAGCAGCATCGGGGGACCAGACACAGATACGCAGTATTTT. It is translated as CASSIGGPDTDTQYF.

The J gene is TRBJ1-5, the V gene TRBV30, with D perhaps matching TRBD1 (5 bases). This CDR3 has 13 residues. V was shortened by 8 bases and J by 3 bases, with 14 bases between the two germline ends. Germline loops: CDR1 GTSNPN, CDR2 SVGIG (reference sequence). CDR3 region: CAAKDTLNQPQHF. CDR3 DNA sequence: TGTGCCGCTAAGGACACGCTCAATCAGCCCCAGCATTTT.

The chain joins TRBV7-9 to TRBJ1-2; 10 bases fit TRBD1. CDR3 length: 15 residues. Germline CDR1 and CDR2: SEHNR and FQNEAQ (reference sequence). The V gene end was trimmed by 1 base and the J gene end by 6 bases; junction bases not matched to a gene: 5. In nucleotides, the CDR3 is TGTGCCAGCAGCTTAGAAGTGACAGGGGGCCATGGCTACACCTTC. This encodes CASSLEVTGGHGYTF.

This clone has just one count. The chain recombines TRBV10-3 with TRBJ2-5; 10 bases match TRBD2. Unmatched junction bases numbered 6, after V lost 3 bases and J lost 5 bases. The germline gives CDR1 ENHRY, CDR2 SYGVKD. This CDR3 region has 15 residues. In nucleotides, the CDR3 is TGTGCCATCAGTGACCCAGCGGGGGGGAGGGAGACCCAGTACTTC. Its protein is CAISDPAGGRETQYF.

The chain recombines TRBV7-9 with TRBJ1-2; perhaps TRBD1 as D (5 bases). Germline loops: CDR1 SEHNR, CDR2 FQNEAQ (reference sequence). Trimming took off 6 bases at V and 5 bases at J, with 16 bases between the two ends. This CDR3 is built from 14 residues. Here the CDR3 reads CASSIETDAYGYTF. CDR3 nucleotide sequence: TGTGCCAGCAGTATCGAGACAGACGCATATGGCTACACCTTC.

J is TRBJ1-1 and V is TRBV9; a weak D match, TRBD1 (6 bases). The germline V gene encodes CDR1 SGDLS and CDR2 YYNGEE. The length of the CDR3 is 15 residues. The V and J ends lost 3 bases and 0 bases respectively, with 12 bases between them. The DNA for the CDR3 is TGTGCCAGCAGCGCTGTCGACAGGATGAACACTGAAGCTTTCTTT. Its protein product is CASSAVDRMNTEAFF.

CDR3 sequence: CASSPTGHLPYEQYF. CDR3 in DNA: TGTGCCAGCAGCCCGACAGGACATCTTCCTTACGAGCAGTACTTC. This chain joins TRBV28 and TRBJ2-7; the D gene is possibly TRBD1 (6 bases). The germline V gene has CDR1 MDHEN and CDR2 SYDVKM. V was trimmed by 6 bases and J by 4 bases, leaving 19 bases between them. The CDR3 length is 15 residues. Drawing the rest from reference TRBV28 and TRBJ2-7, the complete variable domain is DVKVTQSSRYLVKRTGEKVFLECVQDMDHENMFWYRQDPGLGLRLIYFSYDVKMKEKGDIPEGYSVSREKKERFSLILESASTNQTSMYLCASSPTGHLPYEQYFGPGTRLTVT.

The chain uses TRBV19 and TRBJ1-1; D unclear. The CDR3 has 14 amino acids. Germline V lookup: CDR1 LNHDA, CDR2 SQIVND (reference sequence). Trimming pared 5 bases from V and 1 base from J, leaving 11 bases between. The DNA of the CDR3 is TGTGCCAGTAGTGGCCCCGTGTGGAACACTGAAGCTTTCTTT. Translating gives CASSGPVWNTEAFF.

V gene TRBV5-6 combines with J gene TRBJ1-1; D remains unclear. V lost 2 bases to trimming and J lost 2 bases, with 10 bases between them. The germline gives CDR1 SGHDT, CDR2 YYEEEE. This CDR3 region has 14 residues. CDR3 amino acids: CASSLPGLNTEAFF. The CDR3 DNA reads as TGTGCCAGCAGCTTACCAGGACTTAACACTGAAGCTTTCTTT.

In this sample, this clone turned up once. The chain employs TRBV5-6 and TRBJ2-3; TRBD2 aligns across 10 bases. V was clipped by 2 bases and J by 4 bases; unmatched bases: 10. Germline values: CDR1 SGHDT, CDR2 YYEEEE. The CDR3 covers 17 residues. CDR3 sequence reads: CASSLGLAVMGADTQYF. The CDR3 DNA reads TGTGCCAGCAGCTTAGGACTAGCGGTGATGGGGGCAGATACGCAGTATTTT.